This T cell receptor (beta chain) was recovered during a study of tumor-infiltrating lymphocytes in primary liver carcinoma. General study points: Overlap in tumor-adjacent and tumor-blood pairs fell below that of tumor region pairs.

The CDR3 sequence is 13 residues long. Trimming took off 4 bases at V and 10 bases at J, with 16 bases between the two ends. CDR1 is SQVTM, CDR2 ANQGSEA, per germline. DNA and RNA were both co-extracted from around 20-30 mg of bulk tissue that had not been sorted. As for this clonotype: Antigen specificity is unknown.

TCR beta cDNA was prepared out of 500 ng total RNA by means of a constant-region primer. ARM-PCR was slightly modified, and three nested multiplex PCR rounds with it gave rise to the TCR beta libraries. With TRBV1-TRBV30 forward primers and a C-beta reverse primer, the first two PCR rounds were run for roughly 10 cycles each. TCRdb re-called the multiplex PCR reads with MiXCR, one entry per CDR3 protein. The data show about 190,000 distinct CDR3 sequences, with 85% seen just once and less than 20% held by the top ten. This sequence originates from a man aged 40-50 years with primary liver carcinoma and hepatitis B virus infection. The chain uses TRBV29-1 and TRBJ1-4, with D possibly matching TRBD1 (6 bases). Sequences were obtained from tumor tissue from primary liver carcinoma. The CDR3 is CSVGRGRSVKLFF. The DNA of the CDR3 is TGCAGCGTTGGCCGGGGGCGTAGTGTAAAACTGTTTTTT.